The text below deals with one T cell receptor beta chain. Its antigen remains unknown. Profiled with immunoSEQ multiplex PCR; TCRdb holds only in-frame clones, not every one. The table shows under 90,000 clones, with 90% to 95% occurring only once. This entry belongs to a study of OX40 agonist ivuxolimab in advanced cancers. Background on the study: The group had a mean age of roughly 65 years, ranged from about 23 to 85, and was around 82% male. Therapy given before enrollment (anti-PD-1, anti-PD-L1 or anti-CTLA-4) was allowed, and roughly 42% had some. Findings of the study overall: Certain nonresponders likewise exhibited a low normalized T-cell clonal expansion.

V was clipped by 0 bases and J by 5 bases, with 11 bases between them. Germline CDR1 SGHAT, CDR2 FQNNGV. The CDR3 runs to 16 residues. This chain links TRBV11-2 with TRBJ1-6; D gene uncertain. This receptor was identified in an adult with an advanced solid tumor such as melanoma, head and neck, liver or kidney cancer. Sample: CD4+ or CD8+ T cells sorted from blood, taken in a trial of the OX40 agonist ivuxolimab. CDR3 bases: TGTGCCAGCAGCTTAGATGGTGGGAGGCATAATTCACCCCTCCACTTT. Its translation: CASSLDGGRHNSPLHF.